Below are 25 T cell receptor beta chains sequenced from a single sample in a study of blood T cell repertoires in COVID-19 (dated by TCRdb to between 2020 and 2021). Receptors were amplified or captured by the immunoSEQ multiplex PCR assay. Drawn from immuneACCESS, this table holds only the in-frame rearrangements with V and J called that TCRdb kept. Clones are partly lost; checked studies trace under half to an unresolved V gene and leave the rest unexplained. The sample data list around 59,000 clones, and around 84% of these were observed just once. The ten largest account for 5.5% to 7.5% of the sample. Sequenced material: peripheral blood. The receptor set was obtained from a man between 60 and 75 years old with acute or convalescent COVID-19.

V is TRBV24-1 and J is TRBJ2-3, with a possible D match to TRBD1 (8 bases). Germline V CDR1 and CDR2: KGHDR, SFDVKD. The V end lost 4 bases, the J end lost 6 bases, and 25 bases lay between the germline ends. The CDR3 runs 18 residues. The DNA for the CDR3 is TGTGCCACCAGTGACTCACCCGGGGGGACAGGCGACCTGGATACGCAGTATTTT. Its protein is CATSDSPGGTGDLDTQYF.

The chain is built from TRBV12-3 or TRBV12-4 and TRBJ1-2, with 7 positions matching TRBD1. The CDR3 contains 13 residues. Losses at the gene ends were 3 bases for V and 8 bases for J; bases not matched to a gene: 6. The CDR3 sequence: CASSLRGLEGYTF. CDR3 coding DNA: TGTGCCAGCAGTTTGAGGGGGCTGGAGGGCTACACCTTC.

The chain joins TRBV7-6 to TRBJ1-1, with TRBD1 identical over 7 bases. CDR1 is SGHVS and CDR2 is FNYEAQ in the germline V gene. This CDR3 region has 14 residues. V was clipped by 5 bases and J by 4 bases; unmatched bases: 7. The CDR3 spells CASSLEGASTEAFF. In DNA, the CDR3 is TGTGCCAGCAGCCTCGAGGGGGCGAGCACTGAAGCTTTCTTT.

The chain recombines TRBV20-1 with TRBJ2-6, with TRBD2 as a possible D gene (6 bases). Germline CDR1 and CDR2: DFQATT and SNEGSKA (reference sequence). V was clipped by 3 bases and J by 7 bases, with 10 bases between them. The length of the CDR3 is 13 residues. CDR3 sequence reads: CSASRGSANVLTF. Written as DNA, the CDR3 is TGCAGTGCTAGTCGGGGGAGCGCCAACGTCCTGACTTTC.

The gene calls are TRBV7-2 and TRBJ2-1; 7 positions agree with TRBD1. Germline CDR1 reads SGHTA; CDR2 reads FQGNSA. The V segment lost 5 bases and the J segment 0 bases; nucleotides outside the gene matches: 4. The CDR3 contains 15 residues. CDR3 bases: TGTGCCAGCAGCCCGGACAGGAGCTCCTACAATGAGCAGTTCTTC. Protein product: CASSPDRSSYNEQFF.

The V gene is TRBV5-1, the J gene TRBJ2-2; D perhaps matches TRBD2 (5 bases). Germline loops: CDR1 SGHRS, CDR2 YFSETQ. V was shortened by 0 bases and J by 3 bases, with 9 bases between the two germline ends. The CDR3 consists of 15 residues. CDR3 sequence reads: CASSLDGRDTGELFF. The DNA for the CDR3 is TGCGCCAGCAGCTTGGACGGGCGGGACACCGGGGAGCTGTTTTTT.

The gene calls are TRBV7-9 and TRBJ2-1; D gene ambiguous. V lost 5 bases, J lost 8 bases, and 10 bases lay in between. The CDR3 loop spans 12 amino acids. Germline CDR1 and CDR2: SEHNR and FQNEAQ (reference sequence). CDR3 loop: CASSQLIYEQFF. The CDR3 nucleotides are TGTGCCAGCAGCCAACTTATCTATGAGCAGTTCTTC. Combining the CDR3 with reference TRBV7-9 and TRBJ2-1 gives the whole variable domain DTGVSQNPRHKITKRGQNVTFRCDPISEHNRLYWYRQTLGQGPEFLTYFQNEAQLEKSRLLSDRFSAERPKGSFSTLEIQRTEQGDSAMYLCASSQLIYEQFFGPGTRLTVL.

As DNA, the CDR3 is TGCAGCGTTGGGGAGGGGGGCTATGGCTACACCTTC. Its translation: CSVGEGGYGYTF. V is TRBV29-1 and J is TRBJ1-2; a weak D match, TRBD1 (6 bases). Trimming removed 4 bases at V and 4 bases at J, with 10 bases between. This CDR3 is 12 amino acids long. Looked up from germline, CDR1 is SQVTM and CDR2 is ANQGSEA.

V gene TRBV3-1 (or the pseudogene TRBV3-2) combines with J gene TRBJ1-2; D unclear. The V end was cut by 1 base, the J end by 4 bases, with 4 bases between. Germline CDR1 reads LGHDT; CDR2 reads YNNKEL (reference sequence). The CDR3 is 12 amino acids. In nucleotides, the CDR3 is TGTGCCAGCAGCCAAGGGGCCTATGGCTACACCTTC. Translating it yields CASSQGAYGYTF.

This clone has a handful of counts. This rearrangement joins TRBV7-8 to TRBJ2-7, with TRBD1 identical over 9 bases. The CDR3 extends over 13 amino acids. Germline V gene sequence: CDR1 SGHVS, CDR2 FQNEAQ. Unmatched junction bases numbered 4, after V lost 5 bases and J lost 5 bases. For the CDR3, the DNA is TGTGCCAGCAGCCGGGACAGGGTAGACGAGCAGTACTTC. It is translated as CASSRDRVDEQYF.

This clone came up a few times. The chain joins TRBV12-3 or TRBV12-4 to TRBJ2-7, with 9 bases fitting TRBD1. The ends lost 6 bases at V and 7 bases at J; junction bases unmatched: 7. This CDR3 is built from 13 residues. The CDR3 DNA sequence: TGTGCCAGCAGCCACGGGACAGGGAGGGAGCAGTACTTC. As protein: CASSHGTGREQYF.

The rearrangement uses TRBV5-1 and TRBJ2-6; 12 bases fit TRBD1. V trimming: 4 bases; J trimming: 3 bases; junction bases outside the gene matches: 8. The CDR3 consists of 18 residues. Germline CDR1 SGHRS, CDR2 YFSETQ. CDR3: CASSISRDRGRGANVLTF. The CDR3 nucleotides are TGCGCCAGCAGCATAAGTAGGGACAGGGGGCGTGGGGCCAACGTCCTGACTTTC. Combining the CDR3 with reference TRBV5-1 and TRBJ2-6 gives the whole variable domain KAGVTQTPRYLIKTRGQQVTLSCSPISGHRSVSWYQQTPGQGLQFLFEYFSETQRNKGNFPGRFSGRQFSNSRSEMNVSTLELGDSALYLCASSISRDRGRGANVLTFGAGSRLTVL.

Only a few counts were recorded for this clone. The chain uses TRBV28 and TRBJ1-6, with 8 bases identical to TRBD1. Germline CDR1 reads MDHEN; CDR2 reads SYDVKM. With 9 bases clipped from V and 9 bases from J, the junction kept 13 bases outside the gene matches. The length of the CDR3 is 15 residues. The chain's CDR3 is CASLYRDRPSSPLHF. CDR3 coding DNA: TGTGCCAGTTTGTACCGGGACAGGCCAAGTTCACCCCTCCACTTT.

This chain links TRBV2 with TRBJ2-2, with TRBD2 matching over 11 bases. V lost 6 bases, J lost 5 bases, and 5 bases stayed unmatched. Germline CDR1 and CDR2: SNHLY and FYNNEI. CDR3 length equals 15 residues. CDR3 in amino acids: CASRTLAGVTGELFF. The CDR3 nucleotides read TGTGCCAGCAGGACACTAGCGGGGGTGACCGGGGAGCTGTTTTTT.

The chain employs TRBV11-2 and TRBJ1-4; perhaps TRBD1 as D (6 bases). Trimming pared 5 bases from V and 8 bases from J, leaving 21 bases between. Germline V gene sequence: CDR1 SGHAT, CDR2 FQNNGV. The CDR3 covers 16 residues. This chain's CDR3 is CASSPGWTTGQEKLFF. In DNA, the CDR3 is TGTGCCAGCAGCCCCGGTTGGACGACAGGTCAGGAAAAACTGTTTTTT. Combining the CDR3 with reference TRBV11-2 and TRBJ1-4 gives the whole variable domain EAGVAQSPRYKIIEKRQSVAFWCNPISGHATLYWYQQILGQGPKLLIQFQNNGVVDDSQLPKDRFSAERLKGVDSTLKIQPAKLEDSAVYLCASSPGWTTGQEKLFFGSGTQLSVL.

The V and J genes are TRBV9 and TRBJ2-1; 11 bases agree with TRBD2. Trimming cost V 3 bases and J 4 bases; bases outside gene matches: 6. Per germline, CDR1 SGDLS and CDR2 YYNGEE. This CDR3 has 16 amino acids. CDR3 nucleotide sequence: TGTGCCAGCAGCGCGGGGGGACTAGCGGTTTACAATGAGCAGTTCTTC. Its translation is CASSAGGLAVYNEQFF.

V gene TRBV11-1 combines with J gene TRBJ2-3, with 11 nucleotides matching TRBD2. With V trimmed by 1 base and J by 4 bases, 4 bases remained unmatched. The CDR3 sequence is 16 residues long. Germline lookup yields CDR1 SGHAT and CDR2 FQDESV (reference sequence). This CDR3 reads CASSLGSGGVADTQYF. The DNA of the CDR3 is TGTGCCAGCAGCTTAGGTAGCGGGGGGGTCGCAGATACGCAGTATTTT. Complete variable domain (other parts from reference TRBV11-1 and TRBJ2-3): EAEVAQSPRYKITEKSQAVAFWCDPISGHATLYWYRQILGQGPELLVQFQDESVVDDSQLPKDRFSAERLKGVDSTLKIQPAELGDSAMYLCASSLGSGGVADTQYFGPGTRLTVL.

V usage is TRBV5-1 and J usage is TRBJ2-2; D is undetermined. V was trimmed by 2 bases and J by 5 bases, leaving 7 bases between them. Germline-derived CDR1 and CDR2 are SGHRS and YFSETQ. The CDR3 is 13 amino acids. The CDR3 sequence: CASSLKRTGELFF. CDR3 DNA sequence: TGCGCCAGCAGCTTAAAGAGAACCGGGGAGCTGTTTTTT.

In the case of this clone: A clone one base away is much larger, so this may be a read error. Other DNA sequences in this sample translate to the same CDR3. The rearrangement links TRBV3-1 (or the pseudogene TRBV3-2) to TRBJ1-3, with D possibly being TRBD1 (6 bases). Germline V gene sequence: CDR1 LGHDT, CDR2 YNNKEL (reference sequence). The length of the CDR3 is 14 residues. Between the trimmed V and J ends, which lost 1 base and 3 bases, there was a span of 7 bases. The CDR3 spells CASSQGGLGNTIYF. The CDR3 coding sequence is TGTGCCAGCAGCCAAGGGGGGCTTGGAAACACCATATATTTT.

The rearrangement uses TRBV6-1 and TRBJ2-7, with D possibly TRBD2 on 5 matching bases. Germline V gene sequence: CDR1 MNHNS, CDR2 SASEGT. CDR3 length equals 13 residues. Deletions cut 2 bases from V and 2 bases from J, with 7 bases between. CDR3 protein: CASSESGTYEQYF. The CDR3 DNA follows: TGTGCCAGCAGTGAATCCGGGACCTACGAGCAGTACTTC.

This chain connects TRBV6-5 to TRBJ1-2; D not certain. Germline V lookup: CDR1 MNHEY, CDR2 SVGAGI. V was clipped by 0 bases and J by 3 bases, with 5 bases between them. This CDR3 region has 13 residues. The CDR3 loop reads CASSYSLYYGYTF. The CDR3 coding sequence is TGTGCCAGCAGTTACTCACTCTACTATGGCTACACCTTC.

This chain links TRBV12-3 or TRBV12-4 with TRBJ2-1; 8 bases map to TRBD2. The CDR3 has 13 amino acids. After removal of 7 bases from V and 5 bases from J, the junction contained 4 bases not matched to a gene. The CDR3 DNA reads TGTGCCAGCAACCGGGGGGGGAACAATGAGCAGTTCTTC. It encodes CASNRGGNNEQFF.

V usage is TRBV5-5 and J usage is TRBJ2-7; a possible D gene is TRBD2 (5 bases). V lost 0 bases to trimming and J lost 7 bases, with 11 bases between them. CDR1 is SGHKS, CDR2 YYEKEE, per germline (reference sequence). This CDR3 contains 13 residues. This chain's CDR3 is CASSLEPTKEQYF. The CDR3, as DNA: TGTGCCAGCAGCTTGGAACCGACTAAGGAGCAGTACTTC.

The chain has TRBV7-6 and TRBJ2-1, with D possibly matching TRBD1 (5 bases). The CDR3 has 15 residues. V lost 4 bases to trimming and J lost 2 bases, with 12 bases between them. Germline lookup yields CDR1 SGHVS and CDR2 FNYEAQ. The CDR3 loop reads CASSWQGWTYNEQFF. As DNA, the CDR3 is TGTGCCAGCAGCTGGCAGGGCTGGACCTACAATGAGCAGTTCTTC.

This rearrangement joins TRBV7-8 to TRBJ2-7, with D possibly matching TRBD2 (6 bases). Germline CDR1 SGHVS, CDR2 FQNEAQ. V was cut by 5 bases and J by 2 bases, with 13 bases left in between. The CDR3 is 14 amino acids. CDR3 sequence: CASSHRGLTYEQYF. The CDR3 nucleotides read TGTGCCAGCAGCCACCGGGGGTTAACCTACGAGCAGTACTTC. Together with reference TRBV7-8 and TRBJ2-7, the CDR3 gives the full variable domain: GAGVSQSPRYKVAKRGQDVALRCDPISGHVSLFWYQQALGQGPEFLTYFQNEAQLDKSGLPSDRFFAERPEGSVSTLKIQRTQQEDSAVYLCASSHRGLTYEQYFGPGTRLTVT.